The clone carrying this T cell receptor beta chain turned up a few times. Its antigen is unknown. This CDR3 contains 13 residues. Trimming removed 0 bases at V and 7 bases at J, with 10 bases between. Germline-derived CDR1 and CDR2 are SGHRS and YFSETQ. This sample stems from a study of cytomegalovirus exposure and HLA in healthy donors. In the study overall: HLA-typed donors were the source of about 85 million unique TCRs, which an early data release held.

PCR amplification relied on 60 Vbeta primers (plus 13 Jbeta primers). TCRdb keeps only in-frame clones here, not all; method: immunoSEQ multiplex PCR. The table shows 85,000 to 120,000 clones, with approximately 80% occurring only once. Study results and caveats: Across donors, sequencing depth was assumed by presence/absence analyses to be roughly uniform. Later analysis associated a missense DCLRE1C variant with TCR beta V- and J-gene trimming. In vitro checks showed that three CMV-associated chains really do target CMV antigens.

This sequence joins TRBV5-1 and TRBJ1-2, with no clear D. This clonotype was sampled from a man aged 55 to 70 in good health and CMV-seronegative. Material: PBMCs. Here the CDR3 DNA reads TGCGCCAGCAGCTTGGCGGGGTTGGGTGGCTACACCTTC. Translating it yields CASSLAGLGGYTF.